This TCR beta chain appears in the sequencing data of a study of blood T cell repertoires in COVID-19. This CDR3 is 16 amino acids long. Trimming took 1 base from V and 6 from J, leaving 19 bases between them. CDR1 WSHSY and CDR2 SAAADI come from the germline V gene. Measured with immunoSEQ multiplex PCR; TCRdb has only the in-frame clones, and not every one. The profile shows about 100,000 clones, approximately 86% of them singletons. Sequencing was carried out using peripheral blood. The sequence derives from a man aged 80 or over with active or convalescent COVID-19. The V gene is TRBV10-2, the J gene TRBJ2-7, with D possibly being TRBD2 (7 bases). The CDR3 here is CASSEFSGTNPLEQYF. For the CDR3, the DNA is TGCGCCAGCAGTGAGTTCAGCGGGACAAACCCCCTCGAGCAGTACTTC.